This T cell receptor beta chain was sequenced in a study of blood T cell repertoires in COVID-19. Study-level information: Acute-phase and convalescent COVID-19 samples originated in the United States, Italy and Spain.

In the study's own analysis: Amplification from reference gene primers served as the basis for estimated nucleated cell counts. Assay used: immunoSEQ multiplex PCR; TCRdb lists only in-frame clones, some missing. From that table come the V and J calls and clone size; the DNA was used to work out D and trimming. The sample lists 170,000 or so clones; roughly 80% were seen once. The V gene lost 8 bases and the J gene lost 6 bases, with 16 bases spanning the gap. Germline V lookup: CDR1 MRHNA, CDR2 SNTAGT. The CDR3 sequence is 14 residues long. Sequencing was performed on peripheral blood. The gene calls are TRBV6-4 and TRBJ2-2; no clear D. The sequence was obtained from a young man with active or convalescent COVID-19. The DNA of the CDR3 is TGTGCCAGCGGAGTCAGCTGGCGTTCCGGGGAGCTGTTTTTT. Translating gives CASGVSWRSGELFF.